Listed below are T cell receptor beta chains from one sample, sequenced in a study of T cell repertoires in cytomegalovirus infection. Via MiXCR, TCRdb re-called the reads, giving one row per CDR3 protein. Of fewer than 550,000 distinct CDR3 sequences in the sample, around 27% were seen once. The sequencing sample was made of PBMCs. Every receptor here comes from a human donor in good health (CMV status not recorded). Some clones in this sample may be carry-over from other donors' samples. Both conserved end residues are part of each CDR3. Fields, in order: J gene, V gene, D gene, clone size, CDR3 length, CDR3 protein, CDR3 DNA. The D gene is left open where the match is weak. Some rows mark clone size as missing; the rest say once, few, many or name a class of expanded clone.

j_call: TRBJ2-3
v_call: TRBV14
d_call: -
clone_size: -
cdr3_length: 16
cdr3_aa: CASSQVSHLGTDTQYF
cdr3_nt: TGTGCCAGCAGCCAAGTGTCCCATCTGGGGACAGATACGCAGTATTTT

j_call: TRBJ2-6
v_call: TRBV10-3
d_call: TRBD1
clone_size: many
cdr3_length: 20
cdr3_aa: CAISEWTGGKYSGGANVLTF
cdr3_nt: TGTGCCATCAGTGAGTGGACAGGGGGTAAATATTCCGGTGGGGCCAACGTCCTGACTTTC

j_call: TRBJ1-6
v_call: TRBV30
d_call: -
clone_size: -
cdr3_length: 12
cdr3_aa: CAWSSDNSPLHF
cdr3_nt: TGTGCCTGGAGCAGTGATAATTCACCCCTCCACTTT

j_call: TRBJ2-7
v_call: TRBV12-3/TRBV12-4
d_call: TRBD2
clone_size: few
cdr3_length: 13
cdr3_aa: CASKGLASYEQYF
cdr3_nt: TGTGCCAGCAAGGGACTAGCCTCCTACGAGCAGTACTTC

j_call: TRBJ2-5
v_call: TRBV12-3/TRBV12-4
d_call: TRBD1
clone_size: -
cdr3_length: 15
cdr3_aa: CASSLAGTGGKTQYF
cdr3_nt: TGTGCCAGCAGTTTAGCGGGGACAGGTGGGAAGACCCAGTACTTC

j_call: TRBJ2-5
v_call: TRBV3-1
d_call: TRBD2
clone_size: -
cdr3_length: 17
cdr3_aa: CASSRPTSQIAQETQYF
cdr3_nt: TGTGCCAGCAGCCGCCCGACTAGCCAGATAGCCCAAGAGACCCAGTACTTC

j_call: TRBJ1-1
v_call: TRBV28
d_call: -
clone_size: -
cdr3_length: 14
cdr3_aa: CASSFWGLSTEAFF
cdr3_nt: TGTGCCAGCAGTTTTTGGGGGTTGAGTACTGAAGCTTTCTTT

j_call: TRBJ2-7
v_call: TRBV19
d_call: -
clone_size: -
cdr3_length: 15
cdr3_aa: CASSIRRLGVHEQYF
cdr3_nt: TGTGCCAGTAGTATACGCCGACTGGGGGTCCACGAGCAGTACTTC

j_call: TRBJ2-1
v_call: TRBV7-2
d_call: TRBD1
clone_size: many
cdr3_length: 15
cdr3_aa: CASSLVGTGNNEQFF
cdr3_nt: TGTGCCAGCAGCCTAGTAGGGACAGGCAACAATGAGCAGTTCTTC

j_call: TRBJ2-2
v_call: TRBV20-1
d_call: TRBD2
clone_size: -
cdr3_length: 16
cdr3_aa: CSASSGTSGSNGELFF
cdr3_nt: TGCAGTGCCTCCTCCGGGACTAGCGGGAGTAACGGGGAGCTGTTTTTT

j_call: TRBJ2-1
v_call: TRBV7-3
d_call: TRBD2
clone_size: -
cdr3_length: 16
cdr3_aa: CASSSQAGGRYNEQFF
cdr3_nt: TGTGCCAGCAGCTCACAAGCGGGAGGAAGGTACAATGAGCAGTTCTTC

j_call: TRBJ2-1
v_call: TRBV6-2/TRBV6-3
d_call: -
clone_size: few
cdr3_length: 14
cdr3_aa: CASSGTVGSNEQFF
cdr3_nt: TGTGCCAGCAGTGGGACGGTGGGATCTAATGAGCAGTTCTTC

j_call: TRBJ1-5
v_call: TRBV7-6
d_call: -
clone_size: -
cdr3_length: 14
cdr3_aa: CASSPLGDRQPQHF
cdr3_nt: TGTGCCAGCAGCCCTTTGGGGGATCGTCAGCCCCAGCATTTT

j_call: TRBJ2-5
v_call: TRBV11-2
d_call: TRBD1
clone_size: -
cdr3_length: 15
cdr3_aa: CASSRWDRDQETQYF
cdr3_nt: TGTGCCAGCAGCCGCTGGGACAGAGACCAAGAGACCCAGTACTTC

j_call: TRBJ2-3
v_call: TRBV19
d_call: -
clone_size: -
cdr3_length: 13
cdr3_aa: CASSGITADTQYF
cdr3_nt: TGTGCCAGTAGCGGGATAACAGCAGATACGCAGTATTTT

j_call: TRBJ2-1
v_call: TRBV6-1
d_call: TRBD2
clone_size: -
cdr3_length: 17
cdr3_aa: CASSLSGTRSSYNEQFF
cdr3_nt: TGTGCCAGCAGTCTCTCCGGGACTAGGAGCTCCTACAATGAGCAGTTCTTC

j_call: TRBJ1-1
v_call: TRBV4-1
d_call: -
clone_size: -
cdr3_length: 15
cdr3_aa: CASKALGLRNTEAFF
cdr3_nt: TGCGCCAGCAAAGCCCTGGGACTGCGTAACACTGAAGCTTTCTTT

j_call: TRBJ1-1
v_call: TRBV7-9
d_call: -
clone_size: many
cdr3_length: 15
cdr3_aa: CASSHPGAGNTEAFF
cdr3_nt: TGTGCCAGCAGCCACCCGGGAGCAGGGAACACTGAAGCTTTCTTT

j_call: TRBJ2-1
v_call: TRBV4-1
d_call: -
clone_size: few
cdr3_length: 14
cdr3_aa: CASSHLLSPNEQFF
cdr3_nt: TGCGCCAGCAGCCACCTACTTAGCCCCAATGAGCAGTTCTTC

j_call: TRBJ2-5
v_call: TRBV5-4
d_call: -
clone_size: few
cdr3_length: 13
cdr3_aa: CASSRDTQETQYF
cdr3_nt: TGTGCCAGCAGCCGCGACACCCAAGAGACCCAGTACTTC

j_call: TRBJ1-3
v_call: TRBV7-2
d_call: -
clone_size: many
cdr3_length: 13
cdr3_aa: CASSRTRGHTIYF
cdr3_nt: TGTGCCAGCAGTCGAACAAGGGGCCACACCATATATTTT

j_call: TRBJ1-4
v_call: TRBV28
d_call: -
clone_size: -
cdr3_length: 14
cdr3_aa: CASSSGYMGEKLFF
cdr3_nt: TGTGCCAGCAGTTCGGGCTACATGGGGGAAAAACTGTTTTTT

j_call: TRBJ1-4
v_call: TRBV7-6
d_call: TRBD1
clone_size: -
cdr3_length: 15
cdr3_aa: CASSAQGAQQEKLFF
cdr3_nt: TGTGCCAGCAGCGCTCAGGGGGCCCAACAGGAAAAACTGTTTTTT

j_call: TRBJ1-1
v_call: TRBV10-3
d_call: -
clone_size: -
cdr3_length: 13
cdr3_aa: CATYGGAETEAFF
cdr3_nt: TGTGCCACCTATGGAGGGGCTGAAACTGAAGCTTTCTTT

j_call: TRBJ1-1
v_call: TRBV20-1
d_call: TRBD1
clone_size: -
cdr3_length: 17
cdr3_aa: CSAPKGADGPLDTEAFF
cdr3_nt: TGCAGTGCGCCTAAGGGGGCGGACGGCCCCCTGGACACTGAAGCTTTCTTT

j_call: TRBJ2-5
v_call: TRBV12-3/TRBV12-4
d_call: -
clone_size: few
cdr3_length: 15
cdr3_aa: CASSLEGLHQETQYF
cdr3_nt: TGTGCCAGCAGTTTAGAAGGGCTTCACCAAGAGACCCAGTACTTC

j_call: TRBJ1-6
v_call: TRBV20-1
d_call: TRBD1
clone_size: few
cdr3_length: 16
cdr3_aa: CSARRQGVVSNSPLHF
cdr3_nt: TGCAGTGCTAGAAGACAGGGGGTAGTTAGTAATTCACCCCTCCACTTT

j_call: TRBJ2-1
v_call: TRBV20-1
d_call: TRBD2
clone_size: -
cdr3_length: 14
cdr3_aa: CSASHASGGNEQFF
cdr3_nt: TGCAGTGCTAGTCACGCTAGCGGAGGCAATGAGCAGTTCTTC

j_call: TRBJ1-2
v_call: TRBV7-8
d_call: -
clone_size: few
cdr3_length: 14
cdr3_aa: CASSPGPTNYGYTF
cdr3_nt: TGTGCCAGCAGCCCCGGACCGACGAACTATGGCTACACCTTC

j_call: TRBJ1-2
v_call: TRBV28
d_call: TRBD1
clone_size: -
cdr3_length: 15
cdr3_aa: CASLTGTGINYGYTF
cdr3_nt: TGTGCCTCCCTGACGGGGACAGGGATCAATTATGGCTACACCTTC

j_call: TRBJ1-5
v_call: TRBV24-1
d_call: -
clone_size: -
cdr3_length: 14
cdr3_aa: CATSGQLSNQPQHF
cdr3_nt: TGTGCCACCAGTGGACAATTAAGCAATCAGCCCCAGCATTTT

j_call: TRBJ2-5
v_call: TRBV7-2
d_call: TRBD1
clone_size: many
cdr3_length: 18
cdr3_aa: CASSLRPTTGGARETQYF
cdr3_nt: TGTGCCAGCAGCTTACGTCCCACAACAGGGGGCGCGCGGGAGACCCAGTACTTC

j_call: TRBJ2-1
v_call: TRBV5-6
d_call: TRBD2
clone_size: -
cdr3_length: 13
cdr3_aa: CASSTGTSFEQFF
cdr3_nt: TGTGCCAGCAGCACCGGGACTAGCTTTGAGCAGTTCTTC

j_call: TRBJ2-5
v_call: TRBV19
d_call: TRBD2
clone_size: few
cdr3_length: 15
cdr3_aa: CASGQLAGPQETQYF
cdr3_nt: TGTGCCAGTGGCCAACTAGCGGGACCCCAAGAGACCCAGTACTTC

j_call: TRBJ1-3
v_call: TRBV7-2
d_call: -
clone_size: -
cdr3_length: 13
cdr3_aa: CASSFPGVDTIYF
cdr3_nt: TGTGCCAGCAGCTTCCCGGGGGTGGACACCATATATTTT

j_call: TRBJ2-7
v_call: TRBV7-3
d_call: -
clone_size: -
cdr3_length: 14
cdr3_aa: CASSLEGSPYEQYF
cdr3_nt: TGTGCCAGCAGCTTGGAGGGGTCTCCCTACGAGCAGTACTTC

j_call: TRBJ1-2
v_call: TRBV27
d_call: -
clone_size: -
cdr3_length: 17
cdr3_aa: CASSIDRLGRVEYGYTF
cdr3_nt: TGTGCCAGCAGTATCGACCGACTGGGCAGGGTTGAGTATGGCTACACCTTC

j_call: TRBJ1-1
v_call: TRBV7-2
d_call: -
clone_size: many
cdr3_length: 13
cdr3_aa: CASSFYMNTEAFF
cdr3_nt: TGTGCCAGCAGCTTTTACATGAACACTGAAGCTTTCTTT

j_call: TRBJ1-1
v_call: TRBV19
d_call: TRBD1
clone_size: -
cdr3_length: 15
cdr3_aa: CASSTLGTAGKGAFF
cdr3_nt: TGTGCCAGTAGTACCCTCGGGACAGCTGGGAAAGGAGCTTTCTTT

j_call: TRBJ2-1
v_call: TRBV28
d_call: TRBD2
clone_size: -
cdr3_length: 14
cdr3_aa: CATRDSGRGNEQFF
cdr3_nt: TGTGCCACCAGGGATAGCGGGAGGGGGAATGAGCAGTTCTTC

j_call: TRBJ2-1
v_call: TRBV6-2/TRBV6-3
d_call: -
clone_size: few
cdr3_length: 11
cdr3_aa: CASRDLSRQFF
cdr3_nt: TGTGCCAGCAGGGACCTAAGCAGGCAGTTCTTC

j_call: TRBJ1-2
v_call: TRBV7-2
d_call: TRBD1
clone_size: -
cdr3_length: 14
cdr3_aa: CASSFTRTGGGYTF
cdr3_nt: TGTGCCAGCAGTTTTACACGGACAGGGGGTGGCTACACCTTC

j_call: TRBJ2-1
v_call: TRBV6-2/TRBV6-3
d_call: -
clone_size: few
cdr3_length: 15
cdr3_aa: CASSLSDSSYNEQFF
cdr3_nt: TGTGCCAGCAGTTTGTCGGACAGCTCCTACAATGAGCAGTTCTTC

j_call: TRBJ2-2
v_call: TRBV27
d_call: -
clone_size: few
cdr3_length: 15
cdr3_aa: CASRTPATNTGELFF
cdr3_nt: TGTGCCAGCAGGACCCCCGCCACGAACACCGGGGAGCTGTTTTTT

j_call: TRBJ2-7
v_call: TRBV24-1
d_call: TRBD2
clone_size: few
cdr3_length: 16
cdr3_aa: CATSDFRTSGNYEQYF
cdr3_nt: TGTGCCACCAGTGATTTTAGGACTAGCGGTAACTACGAGCAGTACTTC

j_call: TRBJ2-6
v_call: TRBV7-8
d_call: TRBD2
clone_size: many
cdr3_length: 19
cdr3_aa: CASSPEASGAVSGANVLTF
cdr3_nt: TGTGCCAGCAGCCCCGAGGCTAGCGGGGCCGTCTCTGGGGCCAACGTCCTGACTTTC

j_call: TRBJ2-1
v_call: TRBV7-2
d_call: TRBD1
clone_size: many
cdr3_length: 13
cdr3_aa: CASSLYGGQGQFF
cdr3_nt: TGTGCCAGCAGCTTATATGGGGGACAGGGCCAGTTCTTC